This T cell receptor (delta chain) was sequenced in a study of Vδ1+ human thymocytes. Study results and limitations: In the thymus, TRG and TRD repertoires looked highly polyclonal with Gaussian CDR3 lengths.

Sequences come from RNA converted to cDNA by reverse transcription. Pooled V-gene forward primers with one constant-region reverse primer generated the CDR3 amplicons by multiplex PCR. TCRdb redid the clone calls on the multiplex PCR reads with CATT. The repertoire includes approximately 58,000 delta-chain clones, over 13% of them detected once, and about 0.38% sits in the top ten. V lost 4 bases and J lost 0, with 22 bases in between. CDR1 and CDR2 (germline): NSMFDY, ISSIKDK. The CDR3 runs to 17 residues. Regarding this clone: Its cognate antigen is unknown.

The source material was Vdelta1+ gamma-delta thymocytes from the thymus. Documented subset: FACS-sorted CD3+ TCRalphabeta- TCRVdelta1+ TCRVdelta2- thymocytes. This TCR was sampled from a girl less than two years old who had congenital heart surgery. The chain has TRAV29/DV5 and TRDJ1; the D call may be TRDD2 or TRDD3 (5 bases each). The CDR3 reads CAAPYVNGGYYTDKLIF. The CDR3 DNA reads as TGTGCAGCACCCTACGTGAACGGGGGTTATTACACCGATAAACTCATCTTT.